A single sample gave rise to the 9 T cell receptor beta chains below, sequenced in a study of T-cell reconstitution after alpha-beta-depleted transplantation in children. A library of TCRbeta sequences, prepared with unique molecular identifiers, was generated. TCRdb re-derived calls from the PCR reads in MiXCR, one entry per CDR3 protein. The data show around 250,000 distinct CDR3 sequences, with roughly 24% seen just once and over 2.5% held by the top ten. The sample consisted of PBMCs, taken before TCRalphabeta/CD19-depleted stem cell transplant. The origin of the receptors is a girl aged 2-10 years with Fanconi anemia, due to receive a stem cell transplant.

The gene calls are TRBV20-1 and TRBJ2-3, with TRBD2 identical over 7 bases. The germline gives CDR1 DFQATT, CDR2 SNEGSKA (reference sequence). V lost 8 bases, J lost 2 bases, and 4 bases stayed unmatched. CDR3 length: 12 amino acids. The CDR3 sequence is CSSGGVTDTQYF. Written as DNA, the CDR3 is TGCAGTTCGGGGGGAGTCACAGATACGCAGTATTTT.

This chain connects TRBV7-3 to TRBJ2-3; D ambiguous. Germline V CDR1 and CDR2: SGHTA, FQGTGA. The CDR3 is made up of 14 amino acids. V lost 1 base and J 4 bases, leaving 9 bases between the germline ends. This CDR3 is CASSLSPSPDTQYF. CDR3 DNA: TGTGCCAGCAGCTTAAGCCCAAGTCCAGATACGCAGTATTTT.

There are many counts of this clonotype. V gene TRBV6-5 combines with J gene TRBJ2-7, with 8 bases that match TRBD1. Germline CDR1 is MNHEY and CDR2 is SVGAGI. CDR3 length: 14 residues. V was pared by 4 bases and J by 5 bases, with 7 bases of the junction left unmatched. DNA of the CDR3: TGTGCCAGCAGTTTTCAGGGGGCGCGAAACGAGCAGTACTTC. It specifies CASSFQGARNEQYF.

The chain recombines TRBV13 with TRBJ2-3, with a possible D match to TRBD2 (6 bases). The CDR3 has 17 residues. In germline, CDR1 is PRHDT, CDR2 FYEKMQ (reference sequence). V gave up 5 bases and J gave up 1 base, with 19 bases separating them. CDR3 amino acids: CASSATTNSGGTDTQYF. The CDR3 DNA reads TGTGCCAGCAGCGCGACCACTAATAGCGGAGGCACAGATACGCAGTATTTT.

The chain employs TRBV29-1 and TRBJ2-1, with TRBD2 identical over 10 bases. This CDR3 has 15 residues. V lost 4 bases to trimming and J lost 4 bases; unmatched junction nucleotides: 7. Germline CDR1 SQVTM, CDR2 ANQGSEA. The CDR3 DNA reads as TGCAGCGTTGGAAGGACTAGCGGACCATACAATGAGCAGTTCTTC. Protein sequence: CSVGRTSGPYNEQFF.

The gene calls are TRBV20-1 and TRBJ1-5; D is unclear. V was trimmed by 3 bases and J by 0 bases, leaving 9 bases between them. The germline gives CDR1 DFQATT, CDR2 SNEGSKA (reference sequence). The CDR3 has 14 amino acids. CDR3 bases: TGCAGTGCTAGTGGCCTCTATAGCAATCAGCCCCAGCATTTT. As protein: CSASGLYSNQPQHF.

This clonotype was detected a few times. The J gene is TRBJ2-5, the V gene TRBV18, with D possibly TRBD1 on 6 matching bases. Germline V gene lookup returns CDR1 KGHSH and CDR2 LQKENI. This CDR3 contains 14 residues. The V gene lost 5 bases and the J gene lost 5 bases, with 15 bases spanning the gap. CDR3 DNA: TGTGCCAGCTCATTGGCAGGGGTTTCGGAGACCCAGTACTTC. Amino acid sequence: CASSLAGVSETQYF.

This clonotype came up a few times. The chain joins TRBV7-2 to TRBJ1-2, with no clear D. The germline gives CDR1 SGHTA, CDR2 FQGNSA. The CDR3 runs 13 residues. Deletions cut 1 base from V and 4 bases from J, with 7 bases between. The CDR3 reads CASSLDIRYGYTF. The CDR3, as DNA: TGTGCCAGCAGCTTAGACATCCGCTATGGCTACACCTTC.

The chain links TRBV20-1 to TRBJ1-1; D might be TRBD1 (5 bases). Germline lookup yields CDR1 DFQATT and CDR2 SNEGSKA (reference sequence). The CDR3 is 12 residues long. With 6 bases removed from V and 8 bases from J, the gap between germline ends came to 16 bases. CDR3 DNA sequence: TGCAGTGCCAGCCCGACAGATACAGAAGCTTTCTTT. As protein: CSASPTDTEAFF.